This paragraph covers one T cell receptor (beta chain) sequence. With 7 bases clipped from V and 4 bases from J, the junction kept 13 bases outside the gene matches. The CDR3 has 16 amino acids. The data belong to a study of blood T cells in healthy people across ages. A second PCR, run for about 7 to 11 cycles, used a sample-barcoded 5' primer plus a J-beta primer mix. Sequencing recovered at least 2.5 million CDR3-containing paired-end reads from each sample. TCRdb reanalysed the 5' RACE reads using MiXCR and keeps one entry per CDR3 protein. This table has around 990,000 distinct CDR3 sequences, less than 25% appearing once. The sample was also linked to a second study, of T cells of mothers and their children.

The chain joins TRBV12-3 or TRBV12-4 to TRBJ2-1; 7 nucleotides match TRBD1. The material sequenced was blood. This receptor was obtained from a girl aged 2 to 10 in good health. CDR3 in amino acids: CASTGVRDRLYNEQFF. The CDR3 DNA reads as TGTGCCAGCACTGGCGTCCGGGACAGACTATACAATGAGCAGTTCTTC.